Each of the 14 T cell receptor beta chains below was sequenced from the same sample in a study of blood T cell repertoires in COVID-19. Sequencing used immunoSEQ multiplex PCR; TCRdb keeps in-frame clones, though not all of them. In the table there are fewer than 110,000 clones, over 65% of which are singletons. Sequencing input: peripheral blood. Every receptor here comes from a human donor in a cohort sampled during active COVID-19.

The V call is TRBV4-1, the J call TRBJ2-5; no firm D call. V lost 0 bases and J 5 bases, leaving 7 bases between the germline ends. CDR1 MGHRA and CDR2 YSYEKL come from the germline V gene. The CDR3 length is 13 residues. In DNA, the CDR3 is TGCGCCAGCAGCCAAGATACAACGGAGACCCAGTACTTC. Protein sequence: CASSQDTTETQYF.

This chain joins TRBV5-5 and TRBJ1-2; D might be TRBD1 (5 bases). CDR1 and CDR2 from the germline V gene are SGHKS and YYEKEE (reference sequence). Trimming cost V 2 bases and J 0 bases, with 8 bases left between them. The CDR3 spans 14 residues. The CDR3 nucleotides read TGTGCCAGCAGCTTCTGGACACCTAACTATGGCTACACCTTC. It specifies CASSFWTPNYGYTF.

As regards this clone: One end of the junction does not line up with germline, which may come from a read error. The rearrangement uses TRBV7-7 and TRBJ2-3; D may be TRBD1 (6 bases). Germline CDR1 is SSHAT and CDR2 is FNYEAQ (reference sequence). CDR3 size: 16 residues. This CDR3 is CASSSRDTERTDTQYF. The CDR3 DNA follows: TGTGCTAGCAGCTCCCGGGACACGGAGCGCACAGATACGCAGTATTTT.

This clone was detected only once. The rearrangement joins TRBV7-8 to TRBJ1-1, with 10 positions matching TRBD1. The ends lost 4 bases at V and 0 bases at J; junction bases unmatched: 8. This CDR3 comprises 17 residues. In germline, CDR1 is SGHVS, CDR2 FQNEAQ. The CDR3 sequence: CASSSGTGARMNTEAFF. CDR3 DNA sequence: TGTGCCAGCAGCTCAGGGACAGGGGCTAGGATGAACACTGAAGCTTTCTTT.

The chain uses TRBV19 and TRBJ1-1; the match to TRBD1 covers 7 bases. CDR1 is LNHDA and CDR2 is SQIVND in the germline V gene (reference sequence). Germline trimming cut 6 bases from V and 6 bases from J; bases unmatched to any gene: 13. The CDR3 covers 15 residues. In nucleotides, the CDR3 is TGTGCCAGTAGGATGCGAGGGACAGCCATTTCTGAAGCTTTCTTT. This gives the protein CASRMRGTAISEAFF.

The rearrangement links TRBV27 to TRBJ1-1, with 7 bases that match TRBD1. Germline trimming cut 5 bases from V and 2 bases from J; bases unmatched to any gene: 11. The germline V gene encodes CDR1 MNHEY and CDR2 SMNVEV (reference sequence). This CDR3 comprises 16 residues. The CDR3 sequence is CASSAHDRAPNTEAFF. The DNA for the CDR3 is TGTGCCAGCAGTGCGCATGACAGGGCTCCAAACACTGAAGCTTTCTTT.

The J gene is TRBJ1-1, the V gene TRBV28, with a possible D match to TRBD1 (5 bases). Germline CDR1 reads MDHEN; CDR2 reads SYDVKM. The CDR3 is 14 residues long. The ends were cut back, 6 bases at V and 3 bases at J, with 14 bases in the middle. CDR3 region: CASSSRTSYTEAFF. CDR3 nucleotide sequence: TGTGCCAGCAGCTCAAGGACATCCTACACTGAAGCTTTCTTT.

The chain carries TRBV11-3 and TRBJ2-7, with a tentative D call TRBD2 (6 bases). V was pared by 8 bases and J by 0 bases, with 8 bases between. From germline, CDR1 is SGHNT and CDR2 YENEEA. The CDR3 runs 12 residues. CDR3 protein: CASGGNSYEQYF. DNA for the CDR3: TGTGCCAGCGGGGGGAACTCCTACGAGCAGTACTTC.

The rearrangement uses TRBV6-5 and TRBJ1-4; the match to TRBD1 covers 10 bases. The CDR3 extends over 13 amino acids. Germline assignment: CDR1 MNHEY and CDR2 SVGAGI. Germline trimming cut 6 bases from V and 7 bases from J; bases unmatched to any gene: 2. The CDR3 nucleotides are TGTGCCAGCAGCCGACAGGGGGCTGAAAAACTGTTTTTT. This encodes CASSRQGAEKLFF.

This clone was found a few times. The chain employs TRBV4-2 and TRBJ2-5; 11 bases line up with TRBD2. The length of the CDR3 is 15 residues. The V segment lost 5 bases and the J segment 4 bases; nucleotides outside the gene matches: 6. Per germline, CDR1 LGHNA and CDR2 YNFKEQ. The DNA of the CDR3 is TGTGCCAGCAGCAACTTTAGCGGGGGGGCAGAGACCCAGTACTTC. Its translation: CASSNFSGGAETQYF.

This sequence joins TRBV6-2 or TRBV6-3 and TRBJ2-1; weak D call: TRBD2 (7 bases). Trimming shortened V by 0 bases and J by 3 bases, and 9 bases separated the two germline ends. Per germline, CDR1 MNHEY and CDR2 SVGEGT. This CDR3 has 15 residues. DNA for the CDR3: TGTGCCAGCAGTTACTCGGGGGGGCTCTACAATGAGCAGTTCTTC. It encodes CASSYSGGLYNEQFF.

This chain connects TRBV7-9 to TRBJ2-3; D is possibly TRBD1 (6 bases). The CDR3 is made up of 15 amino acids. Germline assignment: CDR1 SEHNR and CDR2 FQNEAQ (reference sequence). Deletions cut 3 bases from V and 1 base from J, with 11 bases between. Written as DNA, the CDR3 is TGTGCCAGCAGCTTGGTTGGGGGCGGCACAGATACGCAGTATTTT. Translation: CASSLVGGGTDTQYF. Filled out from reference TRBV7-9 and TRBJ2-3, the complete variable domain reads DTGVSQNPRHKITKRGQNVTFRCDPISEHNRLYWYRQTLGQGPEFLTYFQNEAQLEKSRLLSDRFSAERPKGSFSTLEIQRTEQGDSAMYLCASSLVGGGTDTQYFGPGTRLTVL.

The V call is TRBV4-3, the J call TRBJ2-2, with 11 bases lining up with TRBD2. Germline CDR1 reads LGHNA; CDR2 reads YSLEER. The CDR3 covers 17 residues. V was pared by 1 base and J by 7 bases, with 8 bases of the junction left unmatched. In DNA form, the CDR3 reads TGCGCCAGCAGCCAAGCACTAGCGGGGGCCTGGGGCGGGGAGCTGTTTTTT. Translated: CASSQALAGAWGGELFF.

The chain has TRBV4-1 and TRBJ2-5, with D possibly being TRBD2 (5 bases). The CDR3 is 17 amino acids. V was clipped by 0 bases and J by 4 bases, with 18 bases between them. Germline V gene sequence: CDR1 MGHRA, CDR2 YSYEKL. The CDR3 here is CASSQDPAGLVGETQYF. In DNA, the CDR3 is TGCGCCAGCAGCCAAGATCCTGCGGGCTTGGTAGGAGAGACCCAGTACTTC.